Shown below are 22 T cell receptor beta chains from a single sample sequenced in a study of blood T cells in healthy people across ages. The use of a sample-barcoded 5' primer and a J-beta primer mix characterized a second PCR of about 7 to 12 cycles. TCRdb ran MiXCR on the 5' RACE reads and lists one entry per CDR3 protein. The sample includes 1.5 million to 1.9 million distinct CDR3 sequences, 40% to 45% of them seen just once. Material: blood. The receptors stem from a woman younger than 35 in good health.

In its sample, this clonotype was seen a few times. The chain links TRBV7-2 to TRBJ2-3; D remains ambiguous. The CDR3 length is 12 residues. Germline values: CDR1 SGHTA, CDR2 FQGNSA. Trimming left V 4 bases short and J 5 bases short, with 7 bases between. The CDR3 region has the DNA TGTGCCAGCAGCTATTTCCTAGATACGCAGTATTTT. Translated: CASSYFLDTQYF.

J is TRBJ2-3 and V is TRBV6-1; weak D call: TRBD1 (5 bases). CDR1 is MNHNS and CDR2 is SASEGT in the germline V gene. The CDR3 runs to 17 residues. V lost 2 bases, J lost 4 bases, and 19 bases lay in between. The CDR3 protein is CASSERRGPNWSDTQYF. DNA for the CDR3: TGTGCCAGCAGTGAACGTAGGGGTCCAAATTGGTCAGATACGCAGTATTTT.

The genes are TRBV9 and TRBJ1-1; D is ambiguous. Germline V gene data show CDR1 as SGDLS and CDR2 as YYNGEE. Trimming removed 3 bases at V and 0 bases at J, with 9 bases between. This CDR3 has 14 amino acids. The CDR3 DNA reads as TGTGCCAGCAGCGCATATGACCTGAACACTGAAGCTTTCTTT. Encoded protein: CASSAYDLNTEAFF.

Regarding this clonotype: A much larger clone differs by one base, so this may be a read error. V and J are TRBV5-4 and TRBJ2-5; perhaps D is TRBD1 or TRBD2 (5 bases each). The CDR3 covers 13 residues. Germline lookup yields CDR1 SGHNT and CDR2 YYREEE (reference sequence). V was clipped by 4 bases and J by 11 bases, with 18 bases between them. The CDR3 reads CASSPGPNNEQYF. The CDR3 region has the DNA TGTGCCAGCAGCCCGGGACCTAACAATGAGCAGTACTTC.

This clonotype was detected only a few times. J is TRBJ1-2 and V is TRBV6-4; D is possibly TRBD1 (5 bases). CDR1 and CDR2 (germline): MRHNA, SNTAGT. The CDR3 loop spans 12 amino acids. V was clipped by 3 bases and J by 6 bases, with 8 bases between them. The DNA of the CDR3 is TGTGCCAGCAGTGATCGGGGGAATGGCTACACCTTC. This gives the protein CASSDRGNGYTF.

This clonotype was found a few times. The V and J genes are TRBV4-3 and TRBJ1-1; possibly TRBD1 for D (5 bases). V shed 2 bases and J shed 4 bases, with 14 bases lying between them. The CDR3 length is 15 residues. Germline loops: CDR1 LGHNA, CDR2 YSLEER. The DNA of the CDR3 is TGCGCCAGCAGCCAACAAACGGGGGTGCCCACTGAAGCTTTCTTT. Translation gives CASSQQTGVPTEAFF.

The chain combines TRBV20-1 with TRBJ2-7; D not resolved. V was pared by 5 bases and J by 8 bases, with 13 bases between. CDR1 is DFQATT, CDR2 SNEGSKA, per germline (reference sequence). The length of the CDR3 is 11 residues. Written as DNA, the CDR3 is TGCAGTGCTCCTCTCGGCCCCCAGCAGTACTTC. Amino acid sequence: CSAPLGPQQYF.

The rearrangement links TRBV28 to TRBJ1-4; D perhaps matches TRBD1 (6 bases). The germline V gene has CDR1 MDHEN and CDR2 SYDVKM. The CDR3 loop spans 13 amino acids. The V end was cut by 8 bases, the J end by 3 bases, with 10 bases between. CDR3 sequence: CASLGGPNEKLFF. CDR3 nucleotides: TGTGCCAGCCTAGGGGGACCTAATGAAAAACTGTTTTTT.

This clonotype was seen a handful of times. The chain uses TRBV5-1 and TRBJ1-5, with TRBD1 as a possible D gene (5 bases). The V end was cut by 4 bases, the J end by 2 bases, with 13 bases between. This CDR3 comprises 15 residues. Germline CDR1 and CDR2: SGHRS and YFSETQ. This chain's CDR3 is CASSTGPQGNQPQHF. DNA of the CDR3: TGCGCCAGCAGCACGGGACCGCAAGGCAATCAGCCCCAGCATTTT.

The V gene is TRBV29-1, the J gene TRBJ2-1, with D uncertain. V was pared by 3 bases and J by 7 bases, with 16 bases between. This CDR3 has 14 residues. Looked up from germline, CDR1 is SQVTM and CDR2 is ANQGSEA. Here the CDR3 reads CSVDGPARSNEQFF. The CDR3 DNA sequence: TGCAGCGTTGATGGGCCCGCCCGAAGTAATGAGCAGTTCTTC.

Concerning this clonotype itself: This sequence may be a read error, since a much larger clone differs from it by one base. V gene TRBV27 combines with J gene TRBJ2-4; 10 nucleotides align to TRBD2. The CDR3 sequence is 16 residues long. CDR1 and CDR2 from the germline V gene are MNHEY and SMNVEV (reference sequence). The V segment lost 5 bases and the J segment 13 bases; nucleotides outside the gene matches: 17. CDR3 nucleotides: TGTGCCAGCAGTCCCCTGGGTAGCGGGGGGTCGAATGAGCAGTACTTC. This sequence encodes CASSPLGSGGSNEQYF.

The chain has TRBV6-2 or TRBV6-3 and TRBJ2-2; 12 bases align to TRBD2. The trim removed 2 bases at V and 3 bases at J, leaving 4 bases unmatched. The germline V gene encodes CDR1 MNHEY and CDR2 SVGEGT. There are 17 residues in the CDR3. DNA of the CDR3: TGTGCCAGCAGTTACGCTAGCGGGGGGGCAGACACCGGGGAGCTGTTTTTT. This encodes CASSYASGGADTGELFF.

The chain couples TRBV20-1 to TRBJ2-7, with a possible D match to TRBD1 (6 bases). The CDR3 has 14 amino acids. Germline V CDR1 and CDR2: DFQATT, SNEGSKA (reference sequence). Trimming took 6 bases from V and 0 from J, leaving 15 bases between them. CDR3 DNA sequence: TGCAGTGCAAAGGACAGCTCCAGCTCCTACGAGCAGTACTTC. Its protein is CSAKDSSSSYEQYF.

CDR3 sequence (DNA): TGTGCCAGCAGCTTAAACCCCGCTGGGAGGGTCACAGATACGCAGTATTTT. This encodes CASSLNPAGRVTDTQYF. V usage is TRBV7-3 and J usage is TRBJ2-3, with 7 bases lining up with TRBD2. The trim removed 1 base at V and 2 bases at J, leaving 9 bases unmatched. The CDR3 length is 17 residues. Germline CDR1 SGHTA, CDR2 FQGTGA.

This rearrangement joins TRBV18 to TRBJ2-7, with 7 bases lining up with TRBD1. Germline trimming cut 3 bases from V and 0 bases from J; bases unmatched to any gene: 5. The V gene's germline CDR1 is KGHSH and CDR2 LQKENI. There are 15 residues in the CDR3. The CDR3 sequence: CASSPPGTASYEQYF. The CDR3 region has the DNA TGTGCCAGCTCACCCCCCGGGACAGCCTCCTACGAGCAGTACTTC.

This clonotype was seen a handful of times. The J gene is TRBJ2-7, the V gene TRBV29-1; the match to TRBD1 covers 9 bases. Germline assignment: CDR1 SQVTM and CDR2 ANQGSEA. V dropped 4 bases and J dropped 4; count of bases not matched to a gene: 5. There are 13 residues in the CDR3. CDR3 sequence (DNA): TGCAGCGTTGGGACAGGGGCCAGGTACGAGCAGTACTTC. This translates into CSVGTGARYEQYF.

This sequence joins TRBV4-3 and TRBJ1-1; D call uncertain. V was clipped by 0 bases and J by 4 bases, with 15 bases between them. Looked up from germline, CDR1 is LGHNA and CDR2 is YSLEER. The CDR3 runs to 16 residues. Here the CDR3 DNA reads TGCGCCAGCAGCCAAGATACGGGAATGGGCCTCACTGAAGCTTTCTTT. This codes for CASSQDTGMGLTEAFF.

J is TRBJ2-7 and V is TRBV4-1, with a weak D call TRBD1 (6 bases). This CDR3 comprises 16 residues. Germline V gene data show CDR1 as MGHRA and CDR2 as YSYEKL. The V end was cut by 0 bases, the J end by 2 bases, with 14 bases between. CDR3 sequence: CASSQERAGTTYEQYF. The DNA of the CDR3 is TGCGCCAGCAGCCAAGAGAGGGCCGGGACAACCTACGAGCAGTACTTC.

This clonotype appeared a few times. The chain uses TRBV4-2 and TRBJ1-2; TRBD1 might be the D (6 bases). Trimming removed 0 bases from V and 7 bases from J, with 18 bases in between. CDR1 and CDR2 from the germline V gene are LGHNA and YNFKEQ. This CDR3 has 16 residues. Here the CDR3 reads CASSQDTAGVFVGYTF. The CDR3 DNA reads TGTGCCAGCAGCCAAGACACGGCAGGGGTTTTTGTTGGCTACACCTTC.

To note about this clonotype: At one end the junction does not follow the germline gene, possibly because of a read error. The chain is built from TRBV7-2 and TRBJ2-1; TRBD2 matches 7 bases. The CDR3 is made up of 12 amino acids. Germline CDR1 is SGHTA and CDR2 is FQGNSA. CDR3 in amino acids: CARSLGGGKEFF. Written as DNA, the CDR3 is TGTGCCCGCAGCTTAGGCGGGGGTAAGGAGTTCTTC.

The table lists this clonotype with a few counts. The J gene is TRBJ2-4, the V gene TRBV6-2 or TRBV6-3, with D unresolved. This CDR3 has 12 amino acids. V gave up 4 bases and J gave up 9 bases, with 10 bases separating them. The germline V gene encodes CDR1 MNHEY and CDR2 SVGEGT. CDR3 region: CASSLFGVIQYF. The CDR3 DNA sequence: TGTGCCAGCAGTTTGTTTGGTGTCATTCAGTACTTC.

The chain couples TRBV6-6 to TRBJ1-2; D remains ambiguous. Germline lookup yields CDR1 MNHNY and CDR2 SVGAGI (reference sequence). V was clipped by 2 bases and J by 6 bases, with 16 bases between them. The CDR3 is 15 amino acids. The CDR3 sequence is CASSYVGGQEHGYTF. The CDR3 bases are TGTGCCAGCAGTTACGTAGGTGGCCAAGAACATGGCTACACCTTC.